This TCR beta chain was recovered during a study of blood T cells in healthy people across ages. Findings and limits, study-wide: Strong correlation existed between TCR beta diversity and naive T cell percentage.

The CDR3 totals 16 residues. Trimming took 6 bases from V and 2 from J; bases not matched to a gene: 8. This clonotype appeared many times. Its antigen is still unknown. Alongside a J-beta primer mix, a sample-barcoded 5' primer served in a second PCR lasting about 7 to 11 cycles. TCRdb itself ran the 5' RACE reads through MiXCR, one entry per CDR3 protein. The repertoire has just under 900,000 distinct CDR3 sequences, more than 25% of them found once; the top ten carry around 15%. The chain combines TRBV12-3 or TRBV12-4 with TRBJ2-3; 10 bases align to TRBD1. The source of this sequence is a woman older than 75 in good health. Sample: blood. CDR3 region: CASSSGTGVITDTQYF. The CDR3 DNA reads as TGTGCCAGCAGCTCCGGGACAGGGGTTATCACAGATACGCAGTATTTT.